The 16 T cell receptor beta chains reported below all come from one sample, sequenced in a study of cytomegalovirus exposure and HLA in healthy donors. Use of 60 Vbeta and 13 Jbeta primers characterized the PCR. Generated by immunoSEQ multiplex PCR, the TCRdb table keeps only in-frame clones and is missing some. This sample lists some 42,000 clones; its ten largest clones have 1% to 1.5%. Specimen: PBMCs. The receptor set was obtained from a man in his thirties or forties in good health and CMV-seronegative.

The chain has TRBV6-4 and TRBJ2-3, with 11 bases aligning to TRBD2. Germline lookup yields CDR1 MRHNA and CDR2 SNTAGT. This CDR3 spans 15 amino acids. V dropped 4 bases and J dropped 4; count of bases not matched to a gene: 4. The CDR3 spells CASSAGTSGPDTQYF. Here the CDR3 DNA reads TGTGCCAGCAGTGCCGGGACTAGCGGCCCAGATACGCAGTATTTT.

The chain has TRBV4-1 and TRBJ1-4; TRBD1 aligns across 7 bases. This CDR3 is 15 amino acids long. CDR1 MGHRA and CDR2 YSYEKL come from the germline V gene. Unmatched junction bases numbered 8, after V lost 1 base and J lost 9 bases. In nucleotides, the CDR3 is TGCGCCAGCAGCCAAGGGTCGGGACAGCCGAAAAAACTGTTTTTT. Amino acids: CASSQGSGQPKKLFF.

This chain connects TRBV6-6 to TRBJ2-7, with D tentatively TRBD2 (6 bases). The CDR3 sequence is 15 residues long. Per the germline V gene, CDR1 is MNHNY and CDR2 is SVGAGI (reference sequence). Trimming removed 8 bases at V and 0 bases at J, with 17 bases between. CDR3 sequence (DNA): TGTGCCAGCTGCATAGCGGCGGCCAGCTCCTACGAGCAGTACTTC. This encodes CASCIAAASSYEQYF.

The chain combines TRBV7-6 with TRBJ2-1; D possibly corresponds to TRBD2 (6 bases). This CDR3 contains 11 residues. Germline-derived CDR1 and CDR2 are SGHVS and FNYEAQ. The V and J ends lost 6 bases and 8 bases respectively, with 8 bases between them. CDR3 sequence (DNA): TGTGCCAGCAGAGGCGGGGATGAGCAGTTCTTC. Translated, it gives CASRGGDEQFF. The full variable domain, its missing parts supplied by reference TRBV7-6 and TRBJ2-1, is GAGVSQSPRYKVTKRGQDVALRCDPISGHVSLYWYRQALGQGPEFLTYFNYEAQQDKSGLPNDRFSAERPEGSISTLTIQRTEQRDSAMYRCASRGGDEQFFGPGTRLTVL.

V is TRBV28 and J is TRBJ1-1, with D unresolved. V shed 2 bases and J shed 3 bases, with 10 bases lying between them. The germline gives CDR1 MDHEN, CDR2 SYDVKM. The CDR3 loop spans 14 amino acids. Here the CDR3 reads CASSLAGSYTEAFF. CDR3 sequence (DNA): TGTGCCAGCAGTTTAGCGGGTTCTTACACTGAAGCTTTCTTT.

The chain has TRBV30 and TRBJ1-1; D not resolved. The CDR3 is made up of 14 amino acids. Germline V gene sequence: CDR1 GTSNPN, CDR2 SVGIG (reference sequence). The V end was cut by 1 base, the J end by 4 bases, with 13 bases between. The DNA of the CDR3 is TGTGCCTGGAGTGAAACCAGGATGGGCACTGAAGCTTTCTTT. It is translated as CAWSETRMGTEAFF.

The chain combines TRBV6-1 with TRBJ1-1, with D tentatively TRBD1 (5 bases). Germline V gene sequence: CDR1 MNHNS, CDR2 SASEGT. The CDR3 sequence is 13 residues long. Trimming cost V 6 bases and J 4 bases, with 12 bases left between them. The CDR3 DNA sequence: TGTGCCAGCAGACGGTTGGGGGGCACTGAAGCTTTCTTT. Translating it yields CASRRLGGTEAFF.

The CDR3 DNA is TGTGCCAGCAGTTACTCCGGGACCTACGAGCAGTACTTC. Translation gives CASSYSGTYEQYF. The chain combines TRBV6-6 with TRBJ2-7; D is possibly TRBD2 (5 bases). Trimming cost V 0 bases and J 2 bases, with 5 bases left between them. The CDR3 has 13 residues. Germline CDR1 and CDR2: MNHNY and SVGAGI (reference sequence).

The CDR3 protein is CASSLVAGGDEQYF. In nucleotides, the CDR3 is TGCGCCAGCAGCTTGGTGGCGGGAGGGGACGAGCAGTACTTC. The chain uses TRBV5-1 and TRBJ2-7; 9 nucleotides match TRBD2. Germline CDR1 and CDR2: SGHRS and YFSETQ. The CDR3 contains 14 residues. The ends lost 0 bases at V and 5 bases at J; junction bases unmatched: 3.

V and J are TRBV9 and TRBJ2-3, with D possibly being TRBD2 (5 bases). The CDR3 loop spans 14 amino acids. Trimming removed 2 bases at V and 3 bases at J, with 10 bases between. Per the germline V gene, CDR1 is SGDLS and CDR2 is YYNGEE. The CDR3 is CASSVEAPTDTQYF. CDR3 nucleotide sequence: TGTGCCAGCAGCGTGGAGGCGCCGACAGATACGCAGTATTTT.

V is TRBV16 and J is TRBJ1-1, with D unresolved. CDR1 is KGHSY, CDR2 FQNENV, per germline. V lost 0 bases, J lost 6 bases, and 8 bases lay in between. The CDR3 is 13 residues long. The CDR3 sequence: CASSQSGSAEAFF. DNA for the CDR3: TGTGCCAGCAGCCAATCCGGGAGCGCTGAAGCTTTCTTT.

The rearrangement links TRBV5-6 to TRBJ2-7; D is undetermined. Germline values: CDR1 SGHDT, CDR2 YYEEEE. Trimming removed 0 bases from V and 5 bases from J, with 9 bases in between. The CDR3 has 13 residues. Written as DNA, the CDR3 is TGTGCCAGCAGCTTGGTGCAGTTCAACGAGCAGTACTTC. Its protein is CASSLVQFNEQYF.

The V gene is TRBV4-3, the J gene TRBJ2-6; D remains ambiguous. Trimming shortened V by 1 base and J by 2 bases, and 6 bases separated the two germline ends. This CDR3 spans 15 amino acids. Germline CDR1 reads LGHNA; CDR2 reads YSLEER. The CDR3 protein is CASSQGAPGANVLTF. The CDR3 DNA reads as TGCGCCAGCAGCCAAGGGGCCCCTGGGGCCAACGTCCTGACTTTC.

The chain employs TRBV7-2 and TRBJ1-1, with TRBD1 matching over 10 bases. The V gene end was trimmed by 5 bases and the J gene end by 5 bases; junction bases not matched to a gene: 5. CDR1 SGHTA and CDR2 FQGNSA come from the germline V gene. The CDR3 has 14 amino acids. In nucleotides, the CDR3 is TGTGCCAGCAGCCTCGACAGGGGGCGAACTGAAGCTTTCTTT. This gives the protein CASSLDRGRTEAFF.

This sequence joins TRBV5-1 and TRBJ2-7, with D maybe TRBD1 (5 bases). Germline V gene lookup returns CDR1 SGHRS and CDR2 YFSETQ. This CDR3 has 14 amino acids. The V end lost 0 bases, the J end lost 0 bases, and 7 bases lay between the germline ends. The CDR3 sequence is CASSLATVSYEQYF. CDR3 nucleotides: TGCGCCAGCAGCTTGGCGACAGTCTCCTACGAGCAGTACTTC.

The V gene is TRBV14, the J gene TRBJ2-2; TRBD2 is a possible D gene (5 bases). This CDR3 comprises 15 residues. Germline values: CDR1 SGHDN, CDR2 FVKESK. Trimming took 4 bases from V and 6 from J, leaving 15 bases between them. The DNA of the CDR3 is TGTGCCAGCAGCCCCCGCCGGGGATCGCCCGGGGAGCTGTTTTTT. Its protein product is CASSPRRGSPGELFF.